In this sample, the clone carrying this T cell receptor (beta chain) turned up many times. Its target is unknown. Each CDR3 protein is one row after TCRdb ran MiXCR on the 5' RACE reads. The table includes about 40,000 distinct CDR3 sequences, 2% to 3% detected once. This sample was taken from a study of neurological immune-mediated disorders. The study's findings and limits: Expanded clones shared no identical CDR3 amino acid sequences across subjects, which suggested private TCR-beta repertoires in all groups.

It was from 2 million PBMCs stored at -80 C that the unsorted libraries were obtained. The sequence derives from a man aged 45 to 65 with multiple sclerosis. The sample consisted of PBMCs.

The CDR3: CASSLAGRGNTEAFF. The CDR3, as DNA: TGTGCCAGCAGCTTAGCGGGCAGGGGGAACACTGAAGCTTTCTTT. The chain is built from TRBV7-2 and TRBJ1-1; a possible D gene is TRBD1 (6 bases). Trimming removed 0 bases at V and 1 base at J, with 9 bases between. Germline V gene sequence: CDR1 SGHTA, CDR2 FQGNSA. The CDR3 runs to 15 residues.